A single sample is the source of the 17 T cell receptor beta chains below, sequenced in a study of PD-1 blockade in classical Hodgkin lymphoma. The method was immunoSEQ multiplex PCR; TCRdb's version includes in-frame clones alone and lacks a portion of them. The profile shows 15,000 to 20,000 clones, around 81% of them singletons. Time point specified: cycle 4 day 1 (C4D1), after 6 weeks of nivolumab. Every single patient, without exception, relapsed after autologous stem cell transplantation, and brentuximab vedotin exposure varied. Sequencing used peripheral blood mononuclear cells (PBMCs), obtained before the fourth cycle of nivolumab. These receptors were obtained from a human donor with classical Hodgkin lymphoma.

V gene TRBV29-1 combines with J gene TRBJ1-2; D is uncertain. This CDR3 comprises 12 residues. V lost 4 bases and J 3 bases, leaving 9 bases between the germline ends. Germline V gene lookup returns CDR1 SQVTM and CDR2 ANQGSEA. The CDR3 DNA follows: TGCAGCGTTGTTGGGAGTTACTATGGCTACACCTTC. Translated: CSVVGSYYGYTF.

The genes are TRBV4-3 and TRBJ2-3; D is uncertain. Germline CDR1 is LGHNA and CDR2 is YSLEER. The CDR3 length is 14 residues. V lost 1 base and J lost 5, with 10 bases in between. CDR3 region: CASSQAASVDTQYF. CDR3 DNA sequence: TGCGCCAGCAGCCAAGCTGCGTCTGTAGATACGCAGTATTTT.

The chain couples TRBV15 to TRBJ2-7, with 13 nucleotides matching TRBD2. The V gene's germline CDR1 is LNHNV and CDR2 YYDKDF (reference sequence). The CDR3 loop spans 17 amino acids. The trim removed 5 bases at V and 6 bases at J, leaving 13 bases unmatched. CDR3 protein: CATSQGLAGSVLIEQYF. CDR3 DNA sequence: TGTGCCACCAGCCAGGGACTAGCGGGATCCGTCTTGATCGAGCAGTACTTC.

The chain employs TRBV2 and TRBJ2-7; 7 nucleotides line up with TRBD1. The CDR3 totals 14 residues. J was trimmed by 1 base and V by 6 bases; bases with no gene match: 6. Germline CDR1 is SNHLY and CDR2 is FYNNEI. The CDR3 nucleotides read TGTGCCAGCAGCTTCCGGGACAGTTCCTACGAGCAGTACTTC. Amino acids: CASSFRDSSYEQYF.

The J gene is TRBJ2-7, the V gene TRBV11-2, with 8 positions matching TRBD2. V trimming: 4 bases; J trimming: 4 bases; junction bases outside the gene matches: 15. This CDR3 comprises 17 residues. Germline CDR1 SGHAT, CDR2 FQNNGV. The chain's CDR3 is CASSYGDGLAKVYEQYF. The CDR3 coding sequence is TGTGCCAGCAGCTACGGTGACGGACTAGCAAAAGTATACGAGCAGTACTTC.

The DNA of the CDR3 is TGTGCCAGCAGCTTATATAGGACTAGCGGGGCCCCCTACGAGCAGTACTTC. As protein: CASSLYRTSGAPYEQYF. The chain is built from TRBV7-2 and TRBJ2-7, with 12 positions matching TRBD2. Germline values: CDR1 SGHTA, CDR2 FQGNSA. The J segment lost 2 bases and the V segment lost 2 bases, leaving 7 bases of the junction unmatched. CDR3 length: 17 amino acids.

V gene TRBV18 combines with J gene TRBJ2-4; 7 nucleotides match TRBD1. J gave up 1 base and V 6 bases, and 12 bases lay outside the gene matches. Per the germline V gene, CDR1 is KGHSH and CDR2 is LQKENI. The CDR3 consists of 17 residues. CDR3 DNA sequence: TGTGCCAGCTCGACCGGGACAGCAATAATGGCCAAAAACATTCAGTACTTC. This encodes CASSTGTAIMAKNIQYF.

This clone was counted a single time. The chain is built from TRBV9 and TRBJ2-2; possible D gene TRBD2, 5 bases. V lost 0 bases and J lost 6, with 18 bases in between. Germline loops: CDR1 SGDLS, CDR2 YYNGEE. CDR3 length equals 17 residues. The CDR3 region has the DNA TGTGCCAGCAGCGTAGCTCCCCTCTTAACGGGATCCGGGGAGCTGTTTTTT. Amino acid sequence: CASSVAPLLTGSGELFF.

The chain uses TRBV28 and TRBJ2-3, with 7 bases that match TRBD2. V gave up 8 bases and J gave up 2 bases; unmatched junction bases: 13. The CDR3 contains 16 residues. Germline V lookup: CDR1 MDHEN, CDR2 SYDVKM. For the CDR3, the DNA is TGTGCCAGCGGCTTTGGGGGAGGGGAGGACACAGATACGCAGTATTTT. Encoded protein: CASGFGGGEDTDTQYF.

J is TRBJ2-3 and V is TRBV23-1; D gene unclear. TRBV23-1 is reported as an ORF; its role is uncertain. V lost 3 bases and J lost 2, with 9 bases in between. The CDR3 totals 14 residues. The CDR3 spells CASSHRAATDTQYF. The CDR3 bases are TGCGCCAGCAGTCATAGGGCAGCCACAGATACGCAGTATTTT.

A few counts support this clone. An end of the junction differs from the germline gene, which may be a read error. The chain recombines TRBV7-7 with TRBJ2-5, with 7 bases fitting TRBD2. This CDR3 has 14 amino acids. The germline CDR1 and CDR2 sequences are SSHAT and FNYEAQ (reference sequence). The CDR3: CASSFGGSQETQYF. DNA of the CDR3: TGTGCTAGCAGCTTCGGCGGGAGCCAAGAGACCCAGTACTTC.

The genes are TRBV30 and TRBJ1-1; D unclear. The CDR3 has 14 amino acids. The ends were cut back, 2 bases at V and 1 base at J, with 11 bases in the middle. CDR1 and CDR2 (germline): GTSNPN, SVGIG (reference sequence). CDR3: CAWSPRRKNTEAFF. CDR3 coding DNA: TGTGCCTGGAGTCCCCGCAGGAAGAACACTGAAGCTTTCTTT.

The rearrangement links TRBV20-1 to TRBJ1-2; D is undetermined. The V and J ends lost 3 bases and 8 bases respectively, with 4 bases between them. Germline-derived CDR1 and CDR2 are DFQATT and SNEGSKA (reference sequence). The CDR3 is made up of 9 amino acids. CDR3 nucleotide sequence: TGCAGTGCTAGGGCAGGCTACACCTTC. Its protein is CSARAGYTF.

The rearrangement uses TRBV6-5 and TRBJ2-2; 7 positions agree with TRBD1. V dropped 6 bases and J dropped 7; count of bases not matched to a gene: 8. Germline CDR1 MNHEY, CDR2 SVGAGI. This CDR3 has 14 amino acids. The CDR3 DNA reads TGTGCCAGCAGGCGAGACAGGGATTTCGGGGAGCTGTTTTTT. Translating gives CASRRDRDFGELFF.

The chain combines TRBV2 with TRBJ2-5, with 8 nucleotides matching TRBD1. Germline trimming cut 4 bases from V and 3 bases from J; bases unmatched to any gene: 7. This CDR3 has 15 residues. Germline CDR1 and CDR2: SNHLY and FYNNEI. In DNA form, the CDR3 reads TGTGCCAGCAGTGGGACAGGGTTCGTTAAAGAGACCCAGTACTTC. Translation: CASSGTGFVKETQYF.

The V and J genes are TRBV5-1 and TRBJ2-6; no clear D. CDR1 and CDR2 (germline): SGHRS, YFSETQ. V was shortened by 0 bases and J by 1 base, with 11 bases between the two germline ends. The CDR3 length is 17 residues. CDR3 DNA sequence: TGCGCCAGCAGCTTGGAACTGTCAGGTTCTGGGGCCAACGTCCTGACTTTC. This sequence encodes CASSLELSGSGANVLTF.

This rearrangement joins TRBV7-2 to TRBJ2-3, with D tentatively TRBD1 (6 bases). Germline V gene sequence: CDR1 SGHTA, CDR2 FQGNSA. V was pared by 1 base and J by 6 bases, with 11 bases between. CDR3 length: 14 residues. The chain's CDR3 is CASSLGRGFDTQYF. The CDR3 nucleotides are TGTGCCAGCAGCTTAGGCAGGGGATTCGATACGCAGTATTTT.